This record covers a single TCR beta chain. The antigen remains undetermined. This sample is part of a study of monozygotic twins with inflammatory bowel disease. Study-wide findings and caveats: Varying immunosuppressive regimens may have increased patient repertoire variability. Twins with IBD had fewer clonotypes in common with others than healthy twins, particularly during disease activity.

The CDR3 totals 13 residues. Germline loops: CDR1 MNHEY, CDR2 SMNVEV (reference sequence). With no T cell sorting beforehand, total RNA was isolated from whole blood. UMIs with a 6-nucleotide sample barcode were added by template switching. TCRdb reprocessed the 5' RACE reads, with one entry per CDR3 protein and no DNA. This repertoire comprises 300,000 to 400,000 distinct CDR3 sequences; its ten largest clones make up 2% to 2.5%. The chain uses TRBV27 and TRBJ2-2; TCRdb returns TRBD1, unconfirmable since there is no DNA. Sequencing was performed on blood. The TCR sequence derives from a human donor with ulcerative colitis or Crohn's disease, or a healthy co-twin of an affected twin (not recorded which). This CDR3 is CASSFRGHGELFF.